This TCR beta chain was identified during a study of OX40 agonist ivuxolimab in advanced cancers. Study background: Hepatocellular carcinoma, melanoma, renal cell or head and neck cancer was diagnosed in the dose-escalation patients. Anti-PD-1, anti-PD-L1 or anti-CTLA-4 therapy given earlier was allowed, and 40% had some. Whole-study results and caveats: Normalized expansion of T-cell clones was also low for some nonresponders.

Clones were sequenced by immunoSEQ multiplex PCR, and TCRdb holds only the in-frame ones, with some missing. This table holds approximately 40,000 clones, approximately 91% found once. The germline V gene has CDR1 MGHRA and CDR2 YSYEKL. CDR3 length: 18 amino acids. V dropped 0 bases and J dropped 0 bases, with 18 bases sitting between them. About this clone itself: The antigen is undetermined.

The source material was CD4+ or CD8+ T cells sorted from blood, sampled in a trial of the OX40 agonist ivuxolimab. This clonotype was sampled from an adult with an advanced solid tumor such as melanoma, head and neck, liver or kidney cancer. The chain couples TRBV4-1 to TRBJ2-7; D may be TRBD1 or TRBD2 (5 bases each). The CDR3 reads CASSQDRRDGRSSYEQYF. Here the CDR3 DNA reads TGCGCCAGCAGCCAAGATCGCCGGGACGGCCGAAGCTCCTACGAGCAGTACTTC.